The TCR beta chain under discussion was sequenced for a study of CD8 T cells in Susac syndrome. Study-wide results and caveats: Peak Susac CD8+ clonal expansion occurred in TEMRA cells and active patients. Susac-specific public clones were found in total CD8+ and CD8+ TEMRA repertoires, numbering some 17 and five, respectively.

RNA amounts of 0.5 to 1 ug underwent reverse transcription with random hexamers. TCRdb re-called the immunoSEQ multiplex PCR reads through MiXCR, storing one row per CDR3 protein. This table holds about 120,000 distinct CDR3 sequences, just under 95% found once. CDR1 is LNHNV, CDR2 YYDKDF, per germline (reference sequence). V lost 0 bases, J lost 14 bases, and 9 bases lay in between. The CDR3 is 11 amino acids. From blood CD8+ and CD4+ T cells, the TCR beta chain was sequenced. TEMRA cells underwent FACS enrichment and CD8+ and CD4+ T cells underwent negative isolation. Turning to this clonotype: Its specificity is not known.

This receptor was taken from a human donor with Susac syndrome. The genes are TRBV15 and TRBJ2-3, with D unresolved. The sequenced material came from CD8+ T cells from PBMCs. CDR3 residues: CATSRDVAPYF. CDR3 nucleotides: TGTGCCACCAGCAGAGATGTGGCGCCGTATTTT.